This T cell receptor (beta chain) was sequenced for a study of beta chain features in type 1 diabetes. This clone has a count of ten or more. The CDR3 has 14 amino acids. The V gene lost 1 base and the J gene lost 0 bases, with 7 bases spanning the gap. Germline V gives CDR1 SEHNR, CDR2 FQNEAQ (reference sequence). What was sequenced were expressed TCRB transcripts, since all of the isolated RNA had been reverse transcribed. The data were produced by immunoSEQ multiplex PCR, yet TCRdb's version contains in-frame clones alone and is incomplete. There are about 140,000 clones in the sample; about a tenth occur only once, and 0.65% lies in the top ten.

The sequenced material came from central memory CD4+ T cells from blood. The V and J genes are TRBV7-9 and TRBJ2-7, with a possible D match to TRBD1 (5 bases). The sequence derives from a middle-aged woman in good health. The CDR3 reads CASSLETVSYEQYF. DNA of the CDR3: TGTGCCAGCAGCTTAGAGACAGTCTCCTACGAGCAGTACTTC.